A selection of T cell receptor beta chains follows, all from one sample in a study of shared clonotypes between healthy human individuals. The method was immunoSEQ multiplex PCR; TCRdb's version includes in-frame clones alone and lacks a portion of them. In the table there are about 800,000 clones, about 97% of which are singletons. The sequenced material came from naive CD8+ T cells sorted from blood. These receptors were taken from a man aged 25 to 40 in good health. The CDR3 runs from the conserved cysteine through the conserved F or W. D genes are given only for firm matches. Clone size appears in some rows only: once, few, many, or a class for an expanded clone.

V: TRBV15; J: TRBJ2-3; D: -; size: -; CDR3: CATSRDSLAVTDTQYF; DNA: TGTGCCACCAGCAGAGATTCCCTAGCCGTCACAGATACGCAGTATTTT
V: TRBV5-1; J: TRBJ1-1; D: TRBD1; size: once; CDR3: CASSPWDRARDTEAFF; DNA: TGCGCCAGCAGCCCCTGGGACAGAGCCAGGGACACTGAAGCTTTCTTT
V: TRBV7-9; J: TRBJ2-7; D: TRBD1; size: -; CDR3: CASSPGTGLTYEQYF; DNA: TGTGCCAGCAGCCCCGGGACAGGACTGACCTACGAGCAGTACTTC
V: TRBV7-2; J: TRBJ2-7; D: -; size: -; CDR3: CASSLFFSGLHTAQYF; DNA: TGTGCCAGCAGCTTATTCTTCAGCGGACTGCATACGGCGCAGTACTTC
V: TRBV11-2; J: TRBJ2-5; D: TRBD2; size: -; CDR3: CASSTTSGSQETQYF; DNA: TGTGCCAGCAGCACGACTAGCGGCAGCCAAGAGACCCAGTACTTC
V: TRBV30; J: TRBJ2-7; D: -; size: -; CDR3: CAWRATGTLSSYEQYF; DNA: TGTGCCTGGAGGGCTACTGGGACCCTTAGCTCCTACGAGCAGTACTTC
V: TRBV7-3; J: TRBJ2-2; D: -; size: -; CDR3: CASSHVGGAGELFF; DNA: TGTGCCAGCAGCCACGTTGGTGGCGCCGGGGAGCTGTTTTTT
V: TRBV7-2; J: TRBJ2-7; D: TRBD2; size: -; CDR3: CASSLVSSGDEQYF; DNA: TGTGCCAGCAGCTTAGTTTCTAGCGGGGACGAGCAGTACTTC
V: TRBV4-1; J: TRBJ2-1; D: -; size: -; CDR3: CASSQAIGGNYNEQFF; DNA: TGCGCCAGCAGCCAAGCTATTGGGGGGAACTACAATGAGCAGTTCTTC
V: TRBV11-3; J: TRBJ2-1; D: -; size: -; CDR3: CASSLGAGDNEQFF; DNA: TGTGCCAGCAGCTTAGGGGCAGGGGACAATGAGCAGTTCTTC
V: TRBV19; J: TRBJ2-1; D: -; size: -; CDR3: CASSILPTLPYEQFF; DNA: TGTGCCAGTAGTATACTGCCAACCCTCCCCTATGAGCAGTTCTTC
V: TRBV2; J: TRBJ2-1; D: TRBD1; size: -; CDR3: CASSFDREGYNEQFF; DNA: TGTGCCAGCAGTTTCGACAGGGAAGGGTACAATGAGCAGTTCTTC
V: TRBV19; J: TRBJ2-7; D: -; size: -; CDR3: CASSIGVGSGYPYEQYF; DNA: TGTGCCAGTAGTATAGGGGTCGGGTCAGGATATCCCTACGAGCAGTACTTC
V: TRBV21-1; J: TRBJ2-7; D: -; size: -; CDR3: CASSKRANEQYF; DNA: TGTGCCAGCAGCAAACGGGCCAACGAGCAGTACTTC
V: TRBV15; J: TRBJ2-7; D: -; size: -; CDR3: CATSRESSYEQYF; DNA: TGTGCCACCAGCAGGGAATCCAGCTACGAGCAGTACTTC
V: TRBV9; J: TRBJ2-3; D: -; size: -; CDR3: CASNEFQDTQYF; DNA: TGTGCCAGCAACGAGTTTCAGGATACGCAGTATTTT
V: TRBV9; J: TRBJ1-2; D: -; size: -; CDR3: CASSAHVSYGYTF; DNA: TGTGCCAGCAGCGCTCACGTTAGTTATGGCTACACCTTC
V: TRBV7-9; J: TRBJ2-5; D: -; size: -; CDR3: CASSFRDDGETQYF; DNA: TGTGCCAGCAGCTTCCGGGACGACGGAGAGACCCAGTACTTC
V: TRBV18; J: TRBJ2-7; D: TRBD1; size: -; CDR3: CASSPGIRGRTYEQYF; DNA: TGTGCCAGCTCACCAGGGATCAGGGGGCGAACCTACGAGCAGTACTTC
V: TRBV29-1; J: TRBJ2-1; D: -; size: -; CDR3: CSVFPGAYNEQFF; DNA: TGCAGCGTTTTCCCAGGGGCCTACAATGAGCAGTTCTTC
V: TRBV27; J: TRBJ1-2; D: TRBD1; size: -; CDR3: CASSSRGQIYGYTF; DNA: TGTGCCAGCAGTTCCAGGGGACAGATCTATGGCTACACCTTC
V: TRBV28; J: TRBJ2-3; D: TRBD1; size: -; CDR3: CASSLGTGTGVTDTQYF; DNA: TGTGCCAGCAGCCTAGGGACCGGGACAGGGGTGACAGATACGCAGTATTTT
V: TRBV4-1; J: TRBJ2-7; D: TRBD2; size: -; CDR3: CASSLRTSGTYEQYF; DNA: TGCGCCAGCAGCCTAAGGACTAGCGGAACCTACGAGCAGTACTTC
V: TRBV11-3; J: TRBJ2-1; D: -; size: -; CDR3: CASSSRGYNEQFF; DNA: TGTGCCAGCAGCTCGAGGGGCTACAATGAGCAGTTCTTC
V: TRBV7-6; J: TRBJ2-1; D: -; size: -; CDR3: CASSSNNEQFF; DNA: TGTGCCAGCAGCTCGAACAATGAGCAGTTCTTC
V: TRBV5-1; J: TRBJ2-7; D: TRBD2; size: -; CDR3: CASSLSSGYSYEQYF; DNA: TGCGCCAGCAGCTTGAGTAGCGGGTATTCCTACGAGCAGTACTTC
V: TRBV7-9; J: TRBJ2-7; D: TRBD1; size: once; CDR3: CASSYGTGDVYEQYF; DNA: TGTGCCAGCAGCTATGGGACAGGGGACGTTTACGAGCAGTACTTC
V: TRBV6-1; J: TRBJ1-4; D: TRBD1; size: -; CDR3: CASRSRDRGREKLFF; DNA: TGTGCCAGCAGAAGCCGGGACAGGGGGAGGGAAAAACTGTTTTTT
V: TRBV4-3; J: TRBJ1-5; D: -; size: -; CDR3: CASSQDWDLSGNQPQHF; DNA: TGCGCCAGCAGCCAAGATTGGGACCTGAGCGGCAATCAGCCCCAGCATTTT
V: TRBV5-6; J: TRBJ2-1; D: -; size: -; CDR3: CASSLADNEQFF; DNA: TGTGCCAGCAGCTTGGCTGACAATGAGCAGTTCTTC
V: TRBV27; J: TRBJ2-7; D: TRBD1; size: -; CDR3: CASSVGQGLGEQYF; DNA: TGTGCCAGCAGTGTCGGACAGGGACTGGGAGAGCAGTACTTC
V: TRBV4-1; J: TRBJ2-3; D: -; size: -; CDR3: CASSQVGLSDTQYF; DNA: TGCGCCAGCAGCCAAGTCGGGTTGTCAGATACGCAGTATTTT
V: TRBV9; J: TRBJ2-3; D: -; size: -; CDR3: CASRSSTDTQYF; DNA: TGTGCCAGCAGGTCCAGCACAGATACGCAGTATTTT
V: TRBV29-1; J: TRBJ2-5; D: -; size: -; CDR3: CSVEVLNSEYQETQYF; DNA: TGCAGCGTTGAAGTCTTGAACAGTGAGTACCAAGAGACCCAGTACTTC
V: TRBV6-5; J: TRBJ2-7; D: -; size: -; CDR3: CASSQVPPSYEQYF; DNA: TGTGCCAGCAGTCAAGTTCCACCCTCCTACGAGCAGTACTTC
V: TRBV18; J: TRBJ1-5; D: TRBD1; size: once; CDR3: CASSSGTGGPLNQPQHF; DNA: TGTGCCAGCTCATCGGGGACAGGGGGACCCTTGAATCAGCCCCAGCATTTT
V: TRBV2; J: TRBJ2-7; D: TRBD2; size: -; CDR3: CASSGPTGTSATYEQYF; DNA: TGTGCCAGCAGTGGACCCACCGGGACTAGCGCCACCTACGAGCAGTACTTC
V: TRBV19; J: TRBJ1-5; D: -; size: -; CDR3: CASSWQLYSNQPQHF; DNA: TGTGCCAGTAGTTGGCAGCTTTATAGCAATCAGCCCCAGCATTTT
V: TRBV6-5; J: TRBJ2-7; D: TRBD1; size: -; CDR3: CASSHGQGMIEQYF; DNA: TGTGCCAGCAGCCACGGACAGGGGATGATCGAGCAGTACTTC
V: TRBV5-1; J: TRBJ2-1; D: TRBD2; size: -; CDR3: CASSLRPWREGRSEQFF; DNA: TGCGCCAGCAGCTTGAGACCTTGGCGGGAGGGCCGATCTGAGCAGTTCTTC
V: TRBV5-5; J: TRBJ2-1; D: TRBD1; size: -; CDR3: CASSLSGQGFHEQFF; DNA: TGTGCCAGCAGCTTGTCTGGACAGGGTTTTCATGAGCAGTTCTTC
V: TRBV2; J: TRBJ2-6; D: -; size: -; CDR3: CASSEISGANVLTF; DNA: TGTGCCAGCAGTGAAATCTCTGGGGCCAACGTCCTGACTTTC
V: TRBV7-2; J: TRBJ2-1; D: -; size: -; CDR3: CASSSTTAVAEQFF; DNA: TGTGCCAGCAGCTCCACGACAGCGGTCGCTGAGCAGTTCTTC
V: TRBV12-5; J: TRBJ2-3; D: -; size: once; CDR3: CASGPGPGTDTQYF; DNA: TGTGCTAGTGGTCCCGGGCCGGGGACAGATACGCAGTATTTT
V: TRBV27; J: TRBJ2-5; D: -; size: -; CDR3: CASSLNHQETQYF; DNA: TGTGCCAGCAGTTTAAACCACCAAGAGACCCAGTACTTC
V: TRBV4-1; J: TRBJ1-4; D: -; size: -; CDR3: CASSQGQRTNEKLFF; DNA: TGCGCCAGCAGCCAAGGGCAGAGAACTAATGAAAAACTGTTTTTT
V: TRBV27; J: TRBJ2-7; D: -; size: -; CDR3: CASSVSGRTYEQYF; DNA: TGTGCCAGCAGTGTATCGGGTCGAACCTACGAGCAGTACTTC
V: TRBV7-9; J: TRBJ2-7; D: -; size: -; CDR3: CASSFTKYEQYF; DNA: TGTGCCAGCAGCTTCACCAAGTACGAGCAGTACTTC
V: TRBV27; J: TRBJ2-1; D: -; size: -; CDR3: CASGSDRRQFF; DNA: TGTGCCAGCGGGAGCGACAGGCGGCAGTTCTTC
V: TRBV6-1; J: TRBJ2-2; D: -; size: -; CDR3: CASSEAGGFTGELFF; DNA: TGTGCCAGCAGTGAAGCCGGCGGTTTCACCGGGGAGCTGTTTTTT
V: TRBV5-1; J: TRBJ2-2; D: TRBD2; size: -; CDR3: CASLEREGTGELFF; DNA: TGCGCCAGCTTGGAGCGGGAGGGCACCGGGGAGCTGTTTTTT
V: TRBV18; J: TRBJ2-3; D: -; size: -; CDR3: CASSVRPSTDTQYF; DNA: TGTGCCAGCTCAGTTAGACCTAGCACAGATACGCAGTATTTT